Listed below are T cell receptor beta chains from one sample, sequenced in a study of CD8 T cells in ankylosing spondylitis. TCRdb redid the calling of the 5' RACE reads with MiXCR, one entry per CDR3 protein. The sample contains about 36,000 distinct CDR3 sequences, 4.5% to 6% of which appear only once. Material: blood, either unsorted or a sorted T cell fraction (not recorded which). Source of these receptors: a male donor with ankylosing spondylitis or in good health (not recorded which). Each CDR3 is given with its conserved first and last residue. Fields, in order: D gene, J gene, clone size, V gene, CDR3 DNA, CDR3 protein. A D gene is named only where the DNA matches it firmly. Clone sizes are shown as once, few or many counts, or a class when the clone is expanded.

NA	TRBJ2-3	many	TRBV29-1	TGCAGCGTTGAGGGGGTTTCAGATACGCAGTATTTT	CSVEGVSDTQYF
TRBD2	TRBJ2-2	many	TRBV20-1	TGCAGTGCTAGAACCGGGACTAGCGCGACCGGGGAGCTGTTTTTT	CSARTGTSATGELFF
TRBD2	TRBJ2-5	many	TRBV7-9	TGTGCCAGCAGTTTAGCGGGCAGGCCTCAAGAGACCCAGTACTTC	CASSLAGRPQETQYF
TRBD2	TRBJ2-2	many	TRBV5-1	TGCGCCAGCCAGACAAAAGCGGGAGGGGACACCGGGGAGCTGTTTTTT	CASQTKAGGDTGELFF
TRBD2	TRBJ2-1	many	TRBV4-1	TGCGCCAGCAGCCTAACTAGCGGGAGCTTCAATGAGCAGTTCTTC	CASSLTSGSFNEQFF
NA	TRBJ2-2	many	TRBV5-1	TGCGCCAGCAGCTCTGGCCCTTCGGGGGAGCTGTTTTTT	CASSSGPSGELFF
TRBD1	TRBJ1-1	many	TRBV5-1	TGCGCCAGCATGGGGACAGATGAAGCTTTCTTT	CASMGTDEAFF
NA	TRBJ1-2	many	TRBV29-1	TGCAGCGTTGAGTTAGCGGGGGACAAAGCTAACTATGGCTACACCTTC	CSVELAGDKANYGYTF
TRBD2	TRBJ2-7	many	TRBV6-1	TGTGCCAGCAGTCGGCGGGGGGGCACCTACGAGCAGTACTTC	CASSRRGGTYEQYF
NA	TRBJ2-2	many	TRBV2	TGTGCCAGCAGTGAACGGGGCAGAAGGAACACCGGGGAGCTGTTTTTT	CASSERGRRNTGELFF
NA	TRBJ2-7	many	TRBV7-9	TGTGCCAGCAGCCCTGCCGTTAGGGTCTACGAGCAGTACTTC	CASSPAVRVYEQYF
NA	TRBJ2-5	many	TRBV11-1	TGTGCCAGCAGCTCACCGGACACTCGAGGGTGGACCCAAGAGACCCAGTACTTC	CASSSPDTRGWTQETQYF
NA	TRBJ1-1	many	TRBV9	TGTGCCAGCAGCGTAGATCCAGGGAGGAATGAAGCTTTCTTT	CASSVDPGRNEAFF
NA	TRBJ1-5	many	TRBV20-1	TGCAGTGCTAGTTCGGGGGGGAATCAGCCCCAGCATTTT	CSASSGGNQPQHF
NA	TRBJ1-2	many	TRBV5-8	TGTGCCAGCGGCGCGTGGACAGAGCGTGACTATGGCTACACCTTC	CASGAWTERDYGYTF
NA	TRBJ2-2	many	TRBV6-5	TGTGCCAGCCTCCAGTCCGCGAACACCGGGGAGCTGTTTTTT	CASLQSANTGELFF
TRBD2	TRBJ2-7	many	TRBV5-6	TGTGCCAGCAGCTTGGGCGGGAGCCCCTACGAGCAGTACTTC	CASSLGGSPYEQYF
NA	TRBJ1-1	many	TRBV7-9	TGTGCCAGCAGCTTAGGGCGGGGAGTGACTGAAGCTTTCTTT	CASSLGRGVTEAFF
NA	TRBJ2-2	many	TRBV9	TGTGCCAGCAGCGACACCTCCGGGACGGGGAACACCGGGGAGCTGTTTTTT	CASSDTSGTGNTGELFF
NA	TRBJ2-5	once	TRBV11-2	TGTGTCAGCAGCTTTAACGTCGCGGGACAAGAGACCCAGTACTTC	CVSSFNVAGQETQYF
TRBD2	TRBJ2-7	many	TRBV6-5	TGTGCCAGCAGTTACTCTCCTAGCGGGATATCCTACGAGCAGTACTTC	CASSYSPSGISYEQYF
NA	TRBJ2-3	many	TRBV6-1	TGTGCCAGCAGGAGAAGGACACCGAGCACAGATACGCAGTATTTT	CASRRRTPSTDTQYF
NA	TRBJ1-5	many	TRBV11-1	TGTGCCAGCAGCTTAGATTGGGGGCGAGGGTATAGCAATCAGCCCCAGCATTTT	CASSLDWGRGYSNQPQHF
NA	TRBJ1-4	many	TRBV28	TGTGCCAGCAACACCCGGGAGGGCGGTGGTGAAAAACTGTTTTTT	CASNTREGGGEKLFF
NA	TRBJ2-4	many	TRBV11-3	TGTGCCATCACAGACAGGAGGGCCAAAAACATTCAGTACTTC	CAITDRRAKNIQYF
NA	TRBJ1-3	many	TRBV9	TGTGCCAGCAGCCCTCCACAGGGCTCTGGAAACACCATATATTTT	CASSPPQGSGNTIYF
NA	TRBJ2-5	few	TRBV5-6	TGTGCCAGCAGCGGGGGACGGCGGACCCAGTACTTC	CASSGGRRTQYF
NA	TRBJ2-1	many	TRBV29-1	TGCAGCGTTCGACTAGTAGCGGACCATGAGCAGTTCTTC	CSVRLVADHEQFF
NA	TRBJ1-1	many	TRBV25-1	TGTGCCAGCAGTGAAGTAGACACTGAAGCTTTCTTT	CASSEVDTEAFF
NA	TRBJ2-7	many	TRBV19	TGTGCCAGTAGTAACGACGGTTCGGAAGAGCAGTACTTC	CASSNDGSEEQYF
NA	TRBJ1-5	medium-sized	TRBV7-8	TGTGCCAGCAGCACAGGGAATGGGGGCAATCAGCCCCAGCATTTT	CASSTGNGGNQPQHF
NA	TRBJ1-2	many	TRBV5-1	TGCGCCAGCAGCTTTACACACCGGGCCGAAGTCTATGGCTACACCTTC	CASSFTHRAEVYGYTF
NA	TRBJ1-5	many	TRBV2	TGTGCCAGCAGTCGGGTCCCCAGGGCATCCCAGCATTTT	CASSRVPRASQHF
NA	TRBJ2-3	many	TRBV4-1	TGCGCCAGCAGCCCAGGCGGCGGATCTAGCACAGATACGCAGTATTTT	CASSPGGGSSTDTQYF
NA	TRBJ2-1	many	TRBV5-1	TGCGCCAGCAGCTCCTCACGTCTCTCCCTAGATCTGACGGGTGCGAACTACAATGAGCAGTTCTTC	CASSSSRLSLDLTGANYNEQFF
TRBD1	TRBJ2-7	many	TRBV5-1	TGCGCCAGCAGCTCCCGACAGGGACGCTACGAGCAGTACTTC	CASSSRQGRYEQYF
NA	TRBJ1-5	many	TRBV18	TGTGCCAGCTCACCACGGCCAGGAGAACAGCCCCAGCATTTT	CASSPRPGEQPQHF
NA	TRBJ1-3	many	TRBV5-1	TGCGCCAGCAGCTTTCAGGGTGGAAACACCATATATTTT	CASSFQGGNTIYF
NA	TRBJ2-7	many	TRBV7-8	TGTGCCAGCATCCCAACCGGGACTCCTGACTACGAGCAGTACTTC	CASIPTGTPDYEQYF
NA	TRBJ2-5	many	TRBV7-2	TGTGCCAGCAGCTGGAATAGGGGAACAGAGACCCAGTACTTC	CASSWNRGTETQYF
NA	TRBJ2-1	many	TRBV5-5	TGTGCCAGCAGCTTCCGAATCGCAGGCTACAATGAGCAGTTCTTC	CASSFRIAGYNEQFF
TRBD1	TRBJ1-1	many	TRBV5-1	TGCGCCAGCAGCTTTACTACAGGGGAGGCTTTCTTT	CASSFTTGEAFF
TRBD1	TRBJ1-5	many	TRBV7-2	TGTGCCAGCAGCCTGGGGACAGGGGGCCTCCCCCAGCCCCAGCATTTT	CASSLGTGGLPQPQHF
NA	TRBJ2-7	many	TRBV27	TGTGCCAGCAGTTTATCTCGGTGGAACGAGCAGTACTTC	CASSLSRWNEQYF
NA	TRBJ2-5	many	TRBV7-2	TGTGCCAGCAGCTATATTCTTGAGGGGACCCAGTACTTC	CASSYILEGTQYF
NA	TRBJ1-5	few	TRBV12-3/TRBV12-4	TGTGCCTCCAAGGGGTTTAATAGCAATCAGCCCCAGCATTTT	CASKGFNSNQPQHF
NA	TRBJ1-1	many	TRBV20-1	TGCAGTGCCATGGGCGTGGGTCCAGCTTTCTTT	CSAMGVGPAFF
TRBD1	TRBJ2-1	many	TRBV5-4	TGTGCCAGCAAGCCCGGGACAGAATTATACAATGAGCAGTTCTTC	CASKPGTELYNEQFF
NA	TRBJ2-1	many	TRBV4-3	TGCGCCAGCAGCCAAGATCGCCGACTAGGAAAATACAATGAGCAGTTCTTC	CASSQDRRLGKYNEQFF
TRBD2	TRBJ2-7	many	TRBV20-1	TGCAGTGCTCCTGGGACTAGCGGATCCTACGAGCAGTACTTC	CSAPGTSGSYEQYF